The T cell receptor beta chain described here comes from a study of PD-1 blockade in mismatch repair-deficient tumors. Whole-study context: Patients had approximately 12 mismatch repair-deficient cancer types and were previously treated and progressing.

A note on this clone: What it recognizes is unknown.

The CDR3 sequence is 16 residues long. Trimming removed 0 bases from V and 0 bases from J, with 8 bases in between. Germline V gene sequence: CDR1 KGHSH, CDR2 LQKENI. Measured with immunoSEQ multiplex PCR; TCRdb has only the in-frame clones, and not every one. The table includes 130,000 or so clones, approximately 86% detected once. Findings and caveats of the study: Tumor-resident clones, often absent from pretreatment blood, expanded after pembrolizumab and then contracted.

The TCR originated in an adult with mismatch repair-deficient cancer. This chain uses TRBV18 with TRBJ2-2; D ambiguous. The sequenced sample was peripheral blood, obtained 44 weeks after starting pembrolizumab. This CDR3 reads CASSPPDLANTGELFF. The CDR3 DNA reads TGTGCCAGCTCACCACCGGATTTAGCGAACACCGGGGAGCTGTTTTTT.